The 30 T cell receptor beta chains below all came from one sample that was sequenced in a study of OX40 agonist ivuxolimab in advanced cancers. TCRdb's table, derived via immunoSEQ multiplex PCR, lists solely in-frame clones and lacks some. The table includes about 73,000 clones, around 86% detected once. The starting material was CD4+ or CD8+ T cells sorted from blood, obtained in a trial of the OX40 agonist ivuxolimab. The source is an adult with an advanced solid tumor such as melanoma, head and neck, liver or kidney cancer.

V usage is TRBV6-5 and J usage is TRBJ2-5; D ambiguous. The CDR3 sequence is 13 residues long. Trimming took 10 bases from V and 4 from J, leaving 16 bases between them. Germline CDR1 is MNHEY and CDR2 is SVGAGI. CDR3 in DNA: TGTGCCACCGCGTTTCACCAAACAGAGACCCAGTACTTC. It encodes CATAFHQTETQYF.

CDR3 sequence reads: CASSSGTPTGNEQFF. In nucleotides, the CDR3 is TGTGCCAGCAGCTCCGGGACACCAACGGGCAATGAGCAGTTCTTC. The rearrangement uses TRBV7-3 and TRBJ2-1; D possibly corresponds to TRBD1 (6 bases). Germline CDR1 reads SGHTA; CDR2 reads FQGTGA. V was trimmed by 4 bases and J by 6 bases, leaving 16 bases between them. This CDR3 has 15 residues. Full variable domain (rest looked up from reference TRBV7-3 and TRBJ2-1): GAGVSQTPSNKVTEKGKYVELRCDPISGHTALYWYRQSLGQGPEFLIYFQGTGAADDSGLPNDRFFAVRPEGSVSTLKIQRTERGDSAVYLCASSSGTPTGNEQFFGPGTRLTVL.

The CDR3 is CASSERDSAGNTIYF. CDR3 in DNA: TGTGCCAGCAGCGAACGGGACAGCGCTGGAAACACCATATATTTT. The chain recombines TRBV7-9 with TRBJ1-3; 7 positions match TRBD1. With V trimmed by 5 bases and J by 2 bases, 6 bases remained unmatched. Germline lookup yields CDR1 SEHNR and CDR2 FQNEAQ (reference sequence). This CDR3 has 15 residues.

Here the CDR3 reads CASSPSLVANYGYTF. As DNA, the CDR3 is TGTGCCAGCAGCCCCTCTTTGGTTGCTAACTATGGCTACACCTTC. The chain combines TRBV5-5 with TRBJ1-2; D uncertain. Trimming removed 4 bases from V and 0 bases from J, with 13 bases in between. Germline V CDR1 and CDR2: SGHKS, YYEKEE (reference sequence). There are 15 residues in the CDR3.

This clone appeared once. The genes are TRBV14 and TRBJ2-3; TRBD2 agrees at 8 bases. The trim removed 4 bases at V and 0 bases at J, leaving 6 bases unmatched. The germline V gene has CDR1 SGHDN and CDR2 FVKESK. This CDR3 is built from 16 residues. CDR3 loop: CASSPNRGGSTDTQYF. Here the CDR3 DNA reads TGTGCCAGCAGCCCGAACCGGGGGGGGAGCACAGATACGCAGTATTTT.

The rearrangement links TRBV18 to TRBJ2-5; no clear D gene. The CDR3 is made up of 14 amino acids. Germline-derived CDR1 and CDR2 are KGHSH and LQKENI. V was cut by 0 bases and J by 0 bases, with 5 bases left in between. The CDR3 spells CASSPPSYQETQYF. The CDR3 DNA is TGTGCCAGCTCACCACCGTCCTACCAAGAGACCCAGTACTTC.

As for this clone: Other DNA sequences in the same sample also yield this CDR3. DNA of the CDR3: TGTGCCACCAGCCTGGGATCCGGGCGGATGAATGAGCAGTTCTTC. Protein product: CATSLGSGRMNEQFF. V gene TRBV15 combines with J gene TRBJ2-1; D is unclear. This CDR3 is built from 15 residues. The V end lost 5 bases, the J end lost 7 bases, and 18 bases lay between the germline ends. Germline CDR1 is LNHNV and CDR2 is YYDKDF (reference sequence).

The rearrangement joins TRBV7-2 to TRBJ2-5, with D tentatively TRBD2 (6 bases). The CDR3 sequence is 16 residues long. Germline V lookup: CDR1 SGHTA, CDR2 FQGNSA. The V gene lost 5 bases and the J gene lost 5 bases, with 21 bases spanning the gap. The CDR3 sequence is CASSPTITGRGETQYF. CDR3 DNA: TGTGCCAGCAGCCCTACCATTACCGGGAGAGGGGAGACCCAGTACTTC.

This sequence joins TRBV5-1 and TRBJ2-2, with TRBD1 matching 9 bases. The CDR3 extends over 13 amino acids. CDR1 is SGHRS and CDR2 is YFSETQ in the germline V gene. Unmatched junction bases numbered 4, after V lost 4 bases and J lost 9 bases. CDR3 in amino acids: CASSGGQGWELFF. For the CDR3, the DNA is TGCGCCAGCAGCGGGGGACAGGGCTGGGAGCTGTTTTTT.

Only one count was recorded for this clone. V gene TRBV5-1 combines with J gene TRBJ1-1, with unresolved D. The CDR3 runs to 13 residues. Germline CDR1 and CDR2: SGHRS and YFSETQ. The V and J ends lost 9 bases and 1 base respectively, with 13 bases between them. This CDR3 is CATRTDSNTEAFF. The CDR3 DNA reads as TGCGCCACCAGGACGGACTCGAACACTGAAGCTTTCTTT. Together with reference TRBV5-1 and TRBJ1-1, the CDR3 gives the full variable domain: KAGVTQTPRYLIKTRGQQVTLSCSPISGHRSVSWYQQTPGQGLQFLFEYFSETQRNKGNFPGRFSGRQFSNSRSEMNVSTLELGDSALYLCATRTDSNTEAFFGQGTRLTVV.

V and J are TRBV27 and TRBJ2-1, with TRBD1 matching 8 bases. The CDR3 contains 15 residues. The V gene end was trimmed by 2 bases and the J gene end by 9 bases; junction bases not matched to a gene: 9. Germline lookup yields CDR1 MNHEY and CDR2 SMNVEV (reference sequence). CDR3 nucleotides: TGTGCCAGCAGTTTAAGAGTCAGGGGGCCGGTTGAGCAGTTCTTC. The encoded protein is CASSLRVRGPVEQFF.

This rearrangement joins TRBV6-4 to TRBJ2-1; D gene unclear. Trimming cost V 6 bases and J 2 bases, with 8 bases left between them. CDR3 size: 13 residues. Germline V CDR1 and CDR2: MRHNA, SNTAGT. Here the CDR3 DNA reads TGTGCCAGCAGCACAATAGCCTACAATGAGCAGTTCTTC. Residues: CASSTIAYNEQFF.

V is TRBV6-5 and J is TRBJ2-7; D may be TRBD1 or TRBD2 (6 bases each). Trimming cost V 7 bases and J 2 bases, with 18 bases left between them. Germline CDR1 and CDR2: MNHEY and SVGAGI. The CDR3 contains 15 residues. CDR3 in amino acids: CASTTNREAPYEQYF. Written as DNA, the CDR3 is TGTGCCAGCACAACAAACAGGGAGGCCCCCTACGAGCAGTACTTC.

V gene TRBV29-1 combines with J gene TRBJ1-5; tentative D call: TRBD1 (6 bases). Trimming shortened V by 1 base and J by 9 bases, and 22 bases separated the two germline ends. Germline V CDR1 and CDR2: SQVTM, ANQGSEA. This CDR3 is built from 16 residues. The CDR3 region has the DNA TGCAGCGTTGAAGGGGGATGGGGGCCGGGCAAACTGCCCCAGCATTTT. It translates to CSVEGGWGPGKLPQHF.

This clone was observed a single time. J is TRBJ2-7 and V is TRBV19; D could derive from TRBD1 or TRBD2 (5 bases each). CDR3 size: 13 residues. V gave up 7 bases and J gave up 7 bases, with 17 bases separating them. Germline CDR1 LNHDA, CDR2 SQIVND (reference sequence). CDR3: CASTGTELREQYF. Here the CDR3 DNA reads TGTGCCAGTACCGGGACGGAGCTACGGGAGCAGTACTTC.

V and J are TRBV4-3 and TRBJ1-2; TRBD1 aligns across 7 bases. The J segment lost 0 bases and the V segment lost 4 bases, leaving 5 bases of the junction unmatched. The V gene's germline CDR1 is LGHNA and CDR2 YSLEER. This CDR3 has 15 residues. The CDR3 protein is CASSLQGTSNYGYTF. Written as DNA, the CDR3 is TGCGCCAGCAGCCTACAGGGGACGTCTAACTATGGCTACACCTTC.

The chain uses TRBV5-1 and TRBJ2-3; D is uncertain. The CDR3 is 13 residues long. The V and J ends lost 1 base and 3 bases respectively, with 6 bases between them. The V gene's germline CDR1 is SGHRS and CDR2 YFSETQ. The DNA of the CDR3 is TGCGCCAGCAGCTTGTGGGGTACAGATACGCAGTATTTT. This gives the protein CASSLWGTDTQYF. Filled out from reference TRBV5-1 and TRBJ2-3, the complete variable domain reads KAGVTQTPRYLIKTRGQQVTLSCSPISGHRSVSWYQQTPGQGLQFLFEYFSETQRNKGNFPGRFSGRQFSNSRSEMNVSTLELGDSALYLCASSLWGTDTQYFGPGTRLTVL.

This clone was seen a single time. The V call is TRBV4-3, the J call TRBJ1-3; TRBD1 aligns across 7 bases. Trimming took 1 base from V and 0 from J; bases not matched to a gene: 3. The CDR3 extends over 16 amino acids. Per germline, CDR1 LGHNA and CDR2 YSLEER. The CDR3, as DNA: TGCGCCAGCAGCCAAGGACAGGGCAGCTCTGGAAACACCATATATTTT. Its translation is CASSQGQGSSGNTIYF.

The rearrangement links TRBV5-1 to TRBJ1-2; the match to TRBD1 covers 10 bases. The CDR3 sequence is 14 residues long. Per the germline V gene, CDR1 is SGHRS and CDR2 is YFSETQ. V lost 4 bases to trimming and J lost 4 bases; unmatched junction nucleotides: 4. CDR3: CASSKDRGTYGYTF. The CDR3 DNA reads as TGCGCCAGCAGCAAGGACAGGGGGACCTATGGCTACACCTTC.

The chain's CDR3 is CASSRIGTGESPLHF. The CDR3 nucleotides read TGTGCCAGCTCAAGGATCGGGACAGGGGAATCACCCCTCCACTTT. The rearrangement links TRBV18 to TRBJ1-6, with TRBD1 identical over 10 bases. This CDR3 spans 15 amino acids. With V trimmed by 5 bases and J by 10 bases, 8 bases remained unmatched. CDR1 is KGHSH, CDR2 LQKENI, per germline.

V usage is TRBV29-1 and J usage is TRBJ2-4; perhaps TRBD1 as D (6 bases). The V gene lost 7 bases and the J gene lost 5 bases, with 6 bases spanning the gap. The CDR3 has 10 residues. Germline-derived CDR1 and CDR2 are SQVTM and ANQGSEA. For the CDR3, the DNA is TGCAGCGCAGGGGAAAACATTCAGTACTTC. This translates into CSAGENIQYF. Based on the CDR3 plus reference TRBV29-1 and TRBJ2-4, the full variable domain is SAVISQKPSRDICQRGTSLTIQCQVDSQVTMMFWYRQQPGQSLTLIATANQGSEATYESGFVIDKFPISRPNLTFSTLTVSNMSPEDSSIYLCSAGENIQYFGAGTRLSVL.

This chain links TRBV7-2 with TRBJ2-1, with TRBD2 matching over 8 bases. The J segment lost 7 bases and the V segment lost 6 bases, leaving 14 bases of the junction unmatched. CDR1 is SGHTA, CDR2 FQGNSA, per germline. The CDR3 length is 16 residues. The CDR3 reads CASSLVAGGGRNEQFF. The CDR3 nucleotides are TGTGCCAGCAGTCTTGTTGCGGGCGGGGGGCGGAATGAGCAGTTCTTC. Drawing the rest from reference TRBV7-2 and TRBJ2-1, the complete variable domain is GAGVSQSPSNKVTEKGKDVELRCDPISGHTALYWYRQSLGQGLEFLIYFQGNSAPDKSGLPSDRFSAERTGGSVSTLTIQRTQQEDSAVYLCASSLVAGGGRNEQFFGPGTRLTVL.

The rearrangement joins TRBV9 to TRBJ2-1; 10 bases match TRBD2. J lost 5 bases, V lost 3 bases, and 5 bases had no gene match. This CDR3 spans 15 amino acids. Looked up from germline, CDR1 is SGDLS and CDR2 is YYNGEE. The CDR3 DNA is TGTGCCAGCAGCGGTACTAGCGGGATCAACAATGAGCAGTTCTTC. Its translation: CASSGTSGINNEQFF.

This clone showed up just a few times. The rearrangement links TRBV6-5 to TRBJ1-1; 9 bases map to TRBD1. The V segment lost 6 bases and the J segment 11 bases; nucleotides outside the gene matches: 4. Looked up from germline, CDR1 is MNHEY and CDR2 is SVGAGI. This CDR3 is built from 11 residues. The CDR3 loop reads CASRSDRGAFF. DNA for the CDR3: TGTGCCAGCAGATCGGACAGGGGCGCTTTCTTT.

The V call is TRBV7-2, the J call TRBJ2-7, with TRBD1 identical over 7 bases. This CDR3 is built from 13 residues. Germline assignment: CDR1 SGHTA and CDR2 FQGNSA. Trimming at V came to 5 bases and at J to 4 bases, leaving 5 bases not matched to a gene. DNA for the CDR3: TGTGCCAGCAGCCCGTTCAGGGGGTACGAGCAGTACTTC. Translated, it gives CASSPFRGYEQYF.

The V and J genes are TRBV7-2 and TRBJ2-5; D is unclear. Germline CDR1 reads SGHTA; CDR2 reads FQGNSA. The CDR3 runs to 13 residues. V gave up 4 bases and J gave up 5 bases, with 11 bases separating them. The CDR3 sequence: CASSSYPRETQYF. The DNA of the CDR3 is TGTGCCAGCAGCTCCTACCCTAGGGAGACCCAGTACTTC. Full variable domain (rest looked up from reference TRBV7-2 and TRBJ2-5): GAGVSQSPSNKVTEKGKDVELRCDPISGHTALYWYRQSLGQGLEFLIYFQGNSAPDKSGLPSDRFSAERTGGSVSTLTIQRTQQEDSAVYLCASSSYPRETQYFGPGTRLLVL.

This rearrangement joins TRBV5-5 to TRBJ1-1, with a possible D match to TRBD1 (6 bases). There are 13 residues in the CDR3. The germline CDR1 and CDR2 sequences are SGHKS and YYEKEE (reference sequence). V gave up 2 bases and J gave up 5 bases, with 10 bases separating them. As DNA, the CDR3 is TGTGCCAGCAGCTTAGGGGGTATGACTGAAGCTTTCTTT. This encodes CASSLGGMTEAFF.

The CDR3 protein is CASSSPNADEQYF. The CDR3 region has the DNA TGTGCCAGCAGTTCCCCGAATGCCGACGAGCAGTACTTC. The gene calls are TRBV27 and TRBJ2-7; no clear D gene. The length of the CDR3 is 13 residues. The germline CDR1 and CDR2 sequences are MNHEY and SMNVEV (reference sequence). V lost 4 bases, J lost 5 bases, and 12 bases lay in between.

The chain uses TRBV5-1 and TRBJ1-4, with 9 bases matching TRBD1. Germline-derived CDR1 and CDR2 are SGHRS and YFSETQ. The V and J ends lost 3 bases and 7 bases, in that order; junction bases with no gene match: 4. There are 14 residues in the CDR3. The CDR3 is CASSSGTGTEKLFF. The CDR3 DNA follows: TGCGCCAGCAGCTCCGGGACAGGGACTGAAAAACTGTTTTTT.

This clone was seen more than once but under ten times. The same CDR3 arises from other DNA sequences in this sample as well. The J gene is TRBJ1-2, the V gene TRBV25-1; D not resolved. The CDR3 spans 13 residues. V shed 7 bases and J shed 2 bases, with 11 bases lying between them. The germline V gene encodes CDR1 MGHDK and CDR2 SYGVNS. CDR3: CASNEGGNYGYTF. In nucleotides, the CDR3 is TGTGCCAGCAATGAGGGCGGGAACTATGGCTACACCTTC.